The next 2 T cell receptor beta chains were all read from a single sample in a study of T cell responses to AZD1222 COVID-19 vaccine. Sequencing used immunoSEQ multiplex PCR; TCRdb keeps in-frame clones, though not all of them. Its table lists over 140,000 clones. Source material: peripheral blood. The receptors were gathered from an adult in good health.

V is TRBV6-6 and J is TRBJ1-2, with D possibly matching TRBD1 (6 bases). The germline V gene has CDR1 MNHNY and CDR2 SVGAGI (reference sequence). V was shortened by 6 bases and J by 2 bases, with 13 bases between the two germline ends. CDR3 size: 14 residues. The CDR3 spells CASRQEGGNYGYTF. The CDR3 region has the DNA TGTGCCAGCAGGCAAGAGGGGGGAAACTATGGCTACACCTTC.

The V gene is TRBV7-2, the J gene TRBJ1-1, with D perhaps TRBD1 (6 bases). The V and J ends lost 0 bases and 1 base respectively, with 12 bases between them. Germline-derived CDR1 and CDR2 are SGHTA and FQGNSA. This CDR3 comprises 16 residues. The CDR3 reads CASSLAERGANTEAFF. The DNA of the CDR3 is TGTGCCAGCAGCTTAGCGGAGAGGGGGGCGAACACTGAAGCTTTCTTT.